Shown below are 29 T cell receptor beta chains from a single sample sequenced in a study of cytomegalovirus exposure and HLA in healthy donors. The PCR was carried out with 60 Vbeta primers and 13 Jbeta primers. The method was immunoSEQ multiplex PCR; TCRdb's version includes in-frame clones alone and lacks a portion of them. The sample carries fewer than 250,000 clones, around 83% recorded once. The sequencing input was PBMCs. These receptors were collected from a woman in her fifties or sixties in good health and CMV-seropositive.

The rearrangement uses TRBV6-6 and TRBJ2-5, with D perhaps matching TRBD2 (7 bases). The CDR3 sequence is 15 residues long. In germline, CDR1 is MNHNY, CDR2 SVGAGI (reference sequence). The V gene lost 3 bases and the J gene lost 1 base, with 12 bases spanning the gap. The CDR3 DNA is TGTGCCAGCAGTTATCCTGGGGGGGCCCAAGAGACCCAGTACTTC. It is translated as CASSYPGGAQETQYF.

The V gene is TRBV7-9, the J gene TRBJ2-5; 7 bases are a match to TRBD1. Germline V gives CDR1 SEHNR, CDR2 FQNEAQ (reference sequence). The CDR3 spans 14 residues. Trimming cost V 3 bases and J 2 bases; bases outside gene matches: 3. In DNA, the CDR3 is TGTGCCAGCAGCTTTCGACAGGGACAAGAGACCCAGTACTTC. Translating gives CASSFRQGQETQYF. Variable domain in full (rest from reference TRBV7-9 and TRBJ2-5): DTGVSQNPRHKITKRGQNVTFRCDPISEHNRLYWYRQTLGQGPEFLTYFQNEAQLEKSRLLSDRFSAERPKGSFSTLEIQRTEQGDSAMYLCASSFRQGQETQYFGPGTRLLVL.

The rearrangement joins TRBV7-9 to TRBJ1-1; 10 nucleotides align to TRBD1. With 4 bases clipped from V and 5 bases from J, the junction kept 4 bases outside the gene matches. There are 14 residues in the CDR3. The germline V gene has CDR1 SEHNR and CDR2 FQNEAQ (reference sequence). The CDR3 region is CASSSGTGVTEAFF. Here the CDR3 DNA reads TGTGCCAGCAGCTCCGGGACAGGGGTAACTGAAGCTTTCTTT. The entire variable domain, with the rest obtained from reference TRBV7-9 and TRBJ1-1, is as follows: DTGVSQNPRHKITKRGQNVTFRCDPISEHNRLYWYRQTLGQGPEFLTYFQNEAQLEKSRLLSDRFSAERPKGSFSTLEIQRTEQGDSAMYLCASSSGTGVTEAFFGQGTRLTVV.

The chain joins TRBV7-9 to TRBJ2-1, with D tentatively TRBD2 (8 bases). V lost 5 bases and J 9 bases, leaving 20 bases between the germline ends. CDR1 is SEHNR, CDR2 FQNEAQ, per germline (reference sequence). The CDR3 is 15 amino acids. Here the CDR3 DNA reads TGTGCCAGCAGCCCAGGGGGACGGGGGGGCGGTGAGCAGTTCTTC. It encodes CASSPGGRGGGEQFF.

The sample holds a few counts of this clone. The chain uses TRBV30 and TRBJ1-2, with D perhaps TRBD1 (6 bases). Germline V CDR1 and CDR2: GTSNPN, SVGIG (reference sequence). The CDR3 spans 13 residues. V lost 0 bases to trimming and J lost 6 bases, with 11 bases between them. CDR3 protein: CAWSVRAGDGYTF. The CDR3 DNA follows: TGTGCCTGGAGTGTACGGGCAGGGGATGGCTACACCTTC. The whole variable domain, filled in from reference TRBV30 and TRBJ1-2, reads SQTIHQWPATLVQPVGSPLSLECTVEGTSNPNLYWYRQAAGRGLQLLFYSVGIGQISSEVPQNLSASRPQDRQFILSSKKLLLSDSGFYLCAWSVRAGDGYTFGSGTRLTVV.

The chain carries TRBV7-9 and TRBJ2-1; D gene ambiguous. The CDR3 is 12 amino acids. Germline lookup yields CDR1 SEHNR and CDR2 FQNEAQ (reference sequence). V was cut by 5 bases and J by 5 bases, with 7 bases left in between. The CDR3 loop reads CASSLDNNEQFF. DNA for the CDR3: TGTGCCAGCAGCCTAGATAACAATGAGCAGTTCTTC. Complete variable domain (other parts from reference TRBV7-9 and TRBJ2-1): DTGVSQNPRHKITKRGQNVTFRCDPISEHNRLYWYRQTLGQGPEFLTYFQNEAQLEKSRLLSDRFSAERPKGSFSTLEIQRTEQGDSAMYLCASSLDNNEQFFGPGTRLTVL.

The chain uses TRBV5-1 and TRBJ2-7; 9 positions match TRBD1. The length of the CDR3 is 14 residues. V lost 0 bases to trimming and J lost 10 bases; unmatched junction nucleotides: 8. From germline, CDR1 is SGHRS and CDR2 YFSETQ. CDR3 sequence: CASSLGVSGQGQYF. CDR3 DNA sequence: TGCGCCAGCAGCTTGGGGGTGTCGGGACAGGGTCAGTACTTC.

The V call is TRBV6-1, the J call TRBJ2-3; 9 bases align to TRBD1. CDR1 and CDR2 (germline): MNHNS, SASEGT. V was pared by 7 bases and J by 6 bases, with 8 bases of the junction left unmatched. This CDR3 is built from 14 residues. CDR3 region: CASTRGTGTDTQYF. The CDR3 DNA is TGTGCCAGCACAAGGGGGACAGGGACGGATACGCAGTATTTT.

V is TRBV5-4 and J is TRBJ2-1, with 8 bases lining up with TRBD1. With V trimmed by 4 bases and J by 8 bases, 8 bases remained unmatched. The CDR3 has 14 amino acids. CDR1 is SGHNT, CDR2 YYREEE, per germline (reference sequence). The CDR3 here is CASSRRTGLHEQFF. The DNA of the CDR3 is TGTGCCAGCAGCCGAAGGACAGGGCTCCATGAGCAGTTCTTC.

V and J are TRBV11-3 and TRBJ1-1; TRBD1 aligns across 7 bases. The germline gives CDR1 SGHNT, CDR2 YENEEA. The V and J ends lost 5 bases and 9 bases, in that order; junction bases with no gene match: 6. The CDR3 contains 12 residues. CDR3 sequence (DNA): TGTGCCAGCAGCATGGGACAGTCCCAAGCTTTCTTT. The encoded protein is CASSMGQSQAFF.

The chain carries TRBV11-2 and TRBJ1-2; TRBD1 matches 8 bases. J gave up 5 bases and V 6 bases, and 11 bases lay outside the gene matches. Germline CDR1 is SGHAT and CDR2 is FQNNGV. This CDR3 spans 15 amino acids. CDR3 region: CASRAPGQARYGYTF. In DNA form, the CDR3 reads TGTGCCAGCAGAGCACCGGGACAGGCCAGATATGGCTACACCTTC.

The V gene is TRBV28, the J gene TRBJ1-1; maybe TRBD1 (6 bases). This CDR3 has 17 amino acids. Trimming pared 5 bases from V and 6 bases from J, leaving 25 bases between. Germline lookup yields CDR1 MDHEN and CDR2 SYDVKM. DNA of the CDR3: TGTGCCAGCAGTCCCCGACAGGCGCGGGTAGGCAGGCCTGAAGCTTTCTTT. It translates to CASSPRQARVGRPEAFF.

V usage is TRBV7-3 and J usage is TRBJ2-3; the match to TRBD2 covers 9 bases. Looked up from germline, CDR1 is SGHTA and CDR2 is FQGTGA. V was clipped by 4 bases and J by 1 base; unmatched bases: 3. This CDR3 region has 15 residues. The CDR3 DNA is TGTGCCAGCAGCTCTAGCGGGGAGGGCACAGATACGCAGTATTTT. Translated: CASSSSGEGTDTQYF.

The J gene is TRBJ2-6, the V gene TRBV19; possibly TRBD1 for D (5 bases). Germline loops: CDR1 LNHDA, CDR2 SQIVND (reference sequence). CDR3 length: 15 residues. The V end was cut by 6 bases, the J end by 2 bases, with 11 bases between. CDR3 protein: CASRDTGTGANVLTF. As DNA, the CDR3 is TGTGCCAGTAGGGATACAGGCACTGGGGCCAACGTCCTGACTTTC.

This sequence joins TRBV5-6 and TRBJ1-1; no clear D gene. The CDR3 extends over 14 amino acids. V gave up 0 bases and J gave up 3 bases, with 9 bases separating them. Germline values: CDR1 SGHDT, CDR2 YYEEEE. CDR3 amino acids: CASSLVGRYTEAFF. Written as DNA, the CDR3 is TGTGCCAGCAGCTTGGTGGGCAGGTACACTGAAGCTTTCTTT.

In nucleotides, the CDR3 is TGTGCCAGCTCACCTATCCCCGGGACAGGCCTTAACACTGAAGCTTTCTTT. As protein: CASSPIPGTGLNTEAFF. The chain carries TRBV18 and TRBJ1-1, with 8 nucleotides matching TRBD1. The CDR3 sequence is 17 residues long. The germline V gene has CDR1 KGHSH and CDR2 LQKENI. J gave up 2 bases and V 3 bases, and 11 bases lay outside the gene matches.

CDR3 amino acids: CASSVLTGEGTEAFF. CDR3 coding DNA: TGTGCCAGCAGCGTATTGACAGGGGAGGGCACTGAAGCTTTCTTT. The J gene is TRBJ1-1, the V gene TRBV9, with 8 nucleotides matching TRBD1. Germline V gives CDR1 SGDLS, CDR2 YYNGEE. The CDR3 totals 15 residues. V lost 1 base to trimming and J lost 4 bases; unmatched junction nucleotides: 6. Full variable domain (missing parts from reference TRBV9 and TRBJ1-1): DSGVTQTPKHLITATGQRVTLRCSPRSGDLSVYWYQQSLDQGLQFLIQYYNGEERAKGNILERFSAQQFPDLHSELNLSSLELGDSALYFCASSVLTGEGTEAFFGQGTRLTVV.

This clone was counted between two and nine times. This chain uses TRBV7-9 with TRBJ1-1; no definite D call. The germline V gene has CDR1 SEHNR and CDR2 FQNEAQ (reference sequence). The CDR3 is 10 residues long. Deletions cut 3 bases from V and 7 bases from J, with 3 bases between. CDR3: CASSFNEAFF. CDR3 sequence (DNA): TGTGCCAGCAGCTTTAATGAAGCTTTCTTT.

The J gene is TRBJ1-4, the V gene TRBV5-1; D gene unclear. CDR1 and CDR2 (germline): SGHRS, YFSETQ. The germline V and J ends were trimmed by 4 bases and 10 bases, with 17 bases remaining between them. This CDR3 is 14 amino acids long. The CDR3 sequence: CASSVTIGIGKLFF. DNA for the CDR3: TGCGCCAGCAGCGTGACTATCGGGATTGGAAAACTGTTTTTT.

In its sample, this clone was seen once. CDR3 region: CASKYGDWNTEAFF. The CDR3 coding sequence is TGTGCCAGTAAATATGGGGACTGGAACACTGAAGCTTTCTTT. The V gene is TRBV19, the J gene TRBJ1-1; TRBD1 is a possible D gene (5 bases). Trimming removed 7 bases from V and 1 base from J, with 13 bases in between. This CDR3 region has 14 residues. In germline, CDR1 is LNHDA, CDR2 SQIVND (reference sequence).

J is TRBJ2-7 and V is TRBV6-5, with TRBD1 matching over 8 bases. After removal of 8 bases from V and 4 bases from J, the junction contained 13 bases not matched to a gene. There are 15 residues in the CDR3. CDR1 and CDR2 from the germline V gene are MNHEY and SVGAGI. For the CDR3, the DNA is TGTGCCAGCCGGAGAGGACAGGGCGAAGGGTACGAGCAGTACTTC. Its protein is CASRRGQGEGYEQYF.

This chain uses TRBV11-2 with TRBJ2-3; 13 bases line up with TRBD2. Germline CDR1 SGHAT, CDR2 FQNNGV. The CDR3 totals 16 residues. V gave up 5 bases and J gave up 2 bases; unmatched junction bases: 4. The CDR3 bases are TGTGCCAGCAGCCTCGGACTAGCGGGGGTCACAGATACGCAGTATTTT. This sequence encodes CASSLGLAGVTDTQYF.

V is TRBV15 and J is TRBJ1-2; D is unresolved. This CDR3 has 14 residues. Germline values: CDR1 LNHNV, CDR2 YYDKDF (reference sequence). The V gene lost 0 bases and the J gene lost 8 bases, with 13 bases spanning the gap. CDR3 loop: CATSRDLGGGGYTF. The CDR3 DNA reads TGTGCCACCAGCAGAGATCTAGGCGGAGGGGGCTACACCTTC.

CDR3 DNA: TGTGCCAGCAGCTACCGGCGGGGGCCAGCCCCGGATGAGCAGTTCTTC. It yields the protein CASSYRRGPAPDEQFF. This chain connects TRBV7-2 to TRBJ2-1; possibly TRBD2 for D (7 bases). This CDR3 comprises 16 residues. Germline V gene lookup returns CDR1 SGHTA and CDR2 FQGNSA. Between the trimmed V and J ends, which lost 4 bases and 8 bases, there was a span of 21 bases.

The chain has TRBV7-2 and TRBJ1-1; maybe TRBD1 (6 bases). Germline V gene lookup returns CDR1 SGHTA and CDR2 FQGNSA. The CDR3 is 14 residues long. The V end was cut by 2 bases, the J end by 6 bases, with 13 bases between. In DNA, the CDR3 is TGTGCCAGCAGCTTATATCGGGGGGCGGCTGAAGCTTTCTTT. This sequence encodes CASSLYRGAAEAFF.

The V and J genes are TRBV19 and TRBJ1-5, with no clear D. Germline lookup yields CDR1 LNHDA and CDR2 SQIVND (reference sequence). V was shortened by 1 base and J by 6 bases, with 16 bases between the two germline ends. The CDR3 has 16 residues. The CDR3 spells CASSIGVGGNAQPQHF. In DNA, the CDR3 is TGTGCCAGTAGTATAGGGGTGGGAGGTAATGCTCAGCCCCAGCATTTT.

The chain links TRBV7-2 to TRBJ1-2; D is possibly TRBD1 (5 bases). CDR1 and CDR2 from the germline V gene are SGHTA and FQGNSA. The CDR3 has 16 amino acids. V was pared by 5 bases and J by 2 bases, with 18 bases between. CDR3 sequence reads: CASSPTPSTANYGYTF. CDR3 coding DNA: TGTGCCAGCAGCCCTACACCATCGACAGCAAACTATGGCTACACCTTC.

V and J are TRBV7-2 and TRBJ2-7, with TRBD2 identical over 7 bases. In germline, CDR1 is SGHTA, CDR2 FQGNSA. With 4 bases clipped from V and 2 bases from J, the junction kept 11 bases outside the gene matches. The CDR3 contains 16 residues. As DNA, the CDR3 is TGTGCCAGCAGCTATGGACTAGTCAGTCCCCCCTACGAGCAGTACTTC. Its protein is CASSYGLVSPPYEQYF.

This chain uses TRBV11-2 with TRBJ1-2; tentative D call: TRBD1 (5 bases). This CDR3 has 15 amino acids. Germline values: CDR1 SGHAT, CDR2 FQNNGV. V was trimmed by 0 bases and J by 7 bases, leaving 15 bases between them. This chain's CDR3 is CASSLDRNWRGGYTF. CDR3 DNA: TGTGCCAGCAGCTTAGATCGAAATTGGAGGGGTGGCTACACCTTC. Variable domain in full (rest from reference TRBV11-2 and TRBJ1-2): EAGVAQSPRYKIIEKRQSVAFWCNPISGHATLYWYQQILGQGPKLLIQFQNNGVVDDSQLPKDRFSAERLKGVDSTLKIQPAKLEDSAVYLCASSLDRNWRGGYTFGSGTRLTVV.